This TCR beta chain was found in a study of blood T cell repertoires in COVID-19. Whole-study context: Cohort 3 donors counted as recovered after two negative PCRs, clearance, or resolved symptoms. The United States, Italy and Spain provided the acute and convalescent COVID-19 samples.

Authors' processing steps: Reference gene primer amplification in the assay estimated nucleated cell counts. Profiling relied on immunoSEQ multiplex PCR, and the TCRdb table lists in-frame clones only, not all of them. Clone size and the V and J calls come from that table; the DNA yielded D and trimming. The sample consists of about 400,000 clones, 80% to 90% of them appearing once. Enrollees, about 18 to 90 years old, lived in approximately 25 US areas. V lost 3 bases, J lost 4 bases, and 6 bases lay in between. CDR1 is LNHDA, CDR2 SQIVND, per germline (reference sequence). The length of the CDR3 is 13 residues.

The chain employs TRBV19 and TRBJ2-2; D not resolved. The sequence derives from a man aged 40-49 years in a cohort exposed to, infected with or recovered from COVID-19 (not recorded which). Specimen: PBMCs or T cells enriched from blood (not recorded which). CDR3 amino acids: CASSIGATGELFF. The CDR3 DNA is TGTGCCAGTAGTATCGGTGCCACCGGGGAGCTGTTTTTT.